In this sample, the clone carrying this T cell receptor beta chain turned up many times. A 5'RACE template-switching step, the method used to make TCR cDNA, added a universal primer site and UMIs. MiXCR was run by TCRdb on the 5' RACE reads, yielding one entry per CDR3 protein. The data hold approximately 250,000 distinct CDR3 sequences, with roughly 3.7% observed a single time. The V and J ends lost 2 bases and 7 bases respectively, with 11 bases between them. Per germline, CDR1 LNHNV and CDR2 YYDKDF (reference sequence). The CDR3 spans 13 residues. The sample is drawn from a study of T cells after yellow fever vaccination.

The TCR was taken from a man between 18 and 29 years old who received the YFV17D yellow fever vaccine. This rearrangement joins TRBV15 to TRBJ1-2, with a possible D match to TRBD1 (6 bases). The source was PBMCs, collected 15 days after the yellow fever booster vaccination. CDR3 sequence: CATSRRGGAGYTF. Here the CDR3 DNA reads TGTGCCACCAGCAGAAGGGGGGGGGCTGGCTACACCTTC.